This record covers a single TCR beta chain. What it recognizes is unknown. The data derive from a study of CD8+ T cells in alopecia areata. Study information: Tofacitinib was given for 6 to 18 months, then stopped for 6 months. Broader study findings: Scalp lesions, especially in alopecia totalis/universalis, had higher clonality than normal scalp.

Researchers gathered lesional scalp punch biopsies and peripheral blood from patients with alopecia areata. The authors extracted RNA and reverse transcribed it into cDNA as the sequencing template. The table came from immunoSEQ multiplex PCR; TCRdb's copy has only in-frame clones and leaves some out. The profile covers some 170,000 clones, with roughly 63% appearing a single time and around 1.8% taken by the ten largest. Sequences were derived from CD4+ T cells sorted from blood, sampled at week 0. The clonotype was recovered from a human donor with alopecia areata.

This chain's CDR3 is CASSTRDRGYF. In DNA, the CDR3 is TGTGCCAGCAGCACGAGGGACAGGGGGTACTTC. The chain has TRBV21-1 and TRBJ2-7; the D call TRBD1 from the table was never checked on the DNA. TRBV21-1 has pseudogene status. The CDR3 extends over 11 amino acids.